This section outlines one T cell receptor (beta chain) sequence together with its context. What it binds is unknown. The record originates from a study of CD8+ T cells in alopecia areata. Across the whole study: Administration of oral tofacitinib to treated patients was at 5 to 10 mg twice daily.

Findings and caveats of the study: Normal skin contains resident alphabeta T cells, and these are also sequenced in scalp samples. Normal scalp showed lower clonality than lesional scalp, especially alopecia totalis/universalis.

PBMCs provided sorted CD4+ and CD8+ T cells. Reverse transcribed after extraction, RNA yielded cDNA as the sequencing template. Using immunoSEQ multiplex PCR, the repertoire was profiled, and TCRdb retains in-frame clones only, with some absent. The table lists 130,000 to 150,000 clones, over 80% of them singletons. Per the germline V gene, CDR1 is MNHEY and CDR2 is SMNVEV (reference sequence). The CDR3 loop spans 12 amino acids. V lost 6 bases and J lost 4, with 9 bases in between. The sample was CD8+ T cells sorted from blood, taken at week 0. This chain links TRBV27 with TRBJ1-1, with D possibly being TRBD1 (5 bases). The receptor's source is a human donor with alopecia areata. The CDR3 coding sequence is TGTGCCAGCAGCTACGGGGGCACTGAAGCTTTCTTT. It specifies CASSYGGTEAFF.